A single T cell receptor (beta chain) is shown here with its context. Its antigen is not known. The V gene's germline CDR1 is LNHNV and CDR2 YYDKDF (reference sequence). V lost 4 bases to trimming and J lost 7 bases, with 5 bases between them. The length of the CDR3 is 11 residues. This entry belongs to a study of T cell responses to AZD1222 COVID-19 vaccine. Findings and caveats of the study: Spike as a whole was targeted by vaccine-associated CD4 TCRs, dominant at 160-218 and 743-854. Two doses of AZD1222 preceded a rise in Spike-specific TCR breadth and depth.

Some clones are missing from TCRdb's copy, which holds only in-frame ones; the method was immunoSEQ multiplex PCR. The table lists roughly 140,000 clones, 90% of them singletons. Source: peripheral blood, taken 28 days after the second AZD1222 dose. The chain recombines TRBV15 with TRBJ2-1; D is unresolved. The source of this sequence is an adult who received the AZD1222 COVID-19 vaccine. The CDR3 DNA follows: TGTGCCACCAGCATTTTGAATGAGCAGTTCTTC. Translated, it gives CATSILNEQFF.